A selection of T cell receptor beta chains follows, all from one sample in a study of blood T cell repertoires in COVID-19. The method was immunoSEQ multiplex PCR; TCRdb's version includes in-frame clones alone and lacks a portion of them. The table shows about 73,000 clones, with roughly 88% occurring only once. The material sequenced was peripheral blood. The receptors stem from a man older than 75 with active or convalescent COVID-19. The CDR3 runs from the conserved cysteine through the conserved F or W. Fields, in order: V gene, J gene, D gene, clone size, CDR3 DNA, CDR3 protein. D genes are given only for firm matches. The listing skips clone size in some rows; elsewhere it reads once, few, many or a size class.

>TRBV11-3|TRBJ2-1|TRBD2|.
TGTGCCAGCAGCTTAGGCCTAGCGGGCGGGGTAAGCTCCTACAATGAGCAGTTCTTC
CASSLGLAGGVSSYNEQFF
>TRBV28|TRBJ1-4|.|.
TGTGCCAGCACCAGTTTAGGCGATCAGGGTGAAAAACTGTTTTTT
CASTSLGDQGEKLFF
>TRBV27|TRBJ1-4|.|.
TGTGCCAGCAGTTACGACCGCGGGCCCCGAAAGAATGAAAAACTGTTTTTT
CASSYDRGPRKNEKLFF
>TRBV5-1|TRBJ1-1|TRBD1|.
TGCGCCAGCAGCCGACAGGGGACCTCATCTGAAGCTTTCTTT
CASSRQGTSSEAFF
>TRBV5-1|TRBJ2-2|TRBD1|.
TGCGCCAGCAGCTCCACGATATTACAGGGGGCCACCGGGGAGCTGTTTTTT
CASSSTILQGATGELFF
>TRBV6-5|TRBJ1-4|TRBD1|.
TGTGCCAGCAGCAAGACAGGGCGATATGAAAAACTGTTTTTT
CASSKTGRYEKLFF
>TRBV13|TRBJ1-2|.|.
TGTGCCAGCAGCCAGGGGAACTATGGCTACACCTTC
CASSQGNYGYTF
>TRBV5-1|TRBJ2-1|.|.
TGCGCCAGCAGGGGTGCGGGGGCCTTGTACAATGAGCAGTTCTTC
CASRGAGALYNEQFF
>TRBV5-6|TRBJ2-3|TRBD2|.
TGTGCCAGCAGCTTGACCGGGACTAGGGGTCACACAGATACGCAGTATTTT
CASSLTGTRGHTDTQYF
>TRBV7-2|TRBJ2-7|TRBD2|.
TGTGCCAGCAGAGGGACTAGCGGGAGCTCCTACGAGCAGTACTTC
CASRGTSGSSYEQYF
>TRBV6-5|TRBJ1-2|.|few
TGTGCCAGCAGTTACGCACAGGGCGGTGGCTACACCTTC
CASSYAQGGGYTF
>TRBV30|TRBJ2-1|TRBD1|.
TGTGCCTGGAGTCTAGATGGGACAGGGTATTGGGAGCAGTTCTTC
CAWSLDGTGYWEQFF
>TRBV5-1|TRBJ2-1|.|.
TGCGCCAGCAGCTTGGAGGGTGGAGGGGATGAGCAGTTCTTC
CASSLEGGGDEQFF
>TRBV30|TRBJ2-1|TRBD1|.
TGTGCCTGGAGTGAAACAGGGGGCGGTGAGCAGTTCTTC
CAWSETGGGEQFF
>TRBV9|TRBJ2-7|TRBD1|.
TGTGCCAGCAGCCCCCGACAGGGGGGACCTATGGACTACGAGCAGTACTTC
CASSPRQGGPMDYEQYF
>TRBV18|TRBJ1-2|.|.
TGTGCCAGCTCACCATACGACCGATCCTCTAGGGGTGGCTACACCTTC
CASSPYDRSSRGGYTF
>TRBV14|TRBJ2-1|TRBD2|.
TGTGCCAGCAGCCGGACTAGCGGGAAGGATGAGCAGTTCTTC
CASSRTSGKDEQFF
>TRBV5-1|TRBJ2-7|.|.
TGCGCCAGCAGCTTGGGGCAAGCGTATACCTACGAGCAGTACTTC
CASSLGQAYTYEQYF
>TRBV21-1|TRBJ2-5|.|.
TGTGCCAGGACTAAGGCGTACGGGGGGGAAGAGACCCAGTACTTC
CARTKAYGGEETQYF
>TRBV12-3/TRBV12-4|TRBJ1-2|.|.
TGTGCCAGCAGTTTGCAGGGAGGCTATGGCTACACCTTC
CASSLQGGYGYTF
>TRBV7-9|TRBJ2-5|TRBD1|.
TGTGCCAGCAGCTTAGTGGTCGGGACAGGGAAAGAGACCCAGTACTTC
CASSLVVGTGKETQYF
>TRBV4-1|TRBJ1-6|.|.
TGCGCCAGCAGCCAAGCCCGCGCGGGGAATTCACCCCTCCACTTT
CASSQARAGNSPLHF
>TRBV30|TRBJ1-6|TRBD1|.
TGTGCCTGGAGCTTGGGACAGCCCAATTCACCCCTCCACTTT
CAWSLGQPNSPLHF
>TRBV6-5|TRBJ2-2|TRBD1|.
TGTGCCAGCAGTTACGGGACAGGGAGAACCGGGGAGCTGTTTTTT
CASSYGTGRTGELFF
>TRBV30|TRBJ2-7|TRBD1|.
TGTGCCTGGAGACGACAGGGGGCATCCTACGAGCAGTACTTC
CAWRRQGASYEQYF
>TRBV29-1|TRBJ1-1|.|.
TGCAGCGTTGGTTCGAGCCTCAGGGTGAACACTGAAGCTTTCTTT
CSVGSSLRVNTEAFF
>TRBV5-1|TRBJ2-7|.|.
TGCGCCAGCAGCTTGGTAACATCCTACGAGCAGTACTTC
CASSLVTSYEQYF
>TRBV4-1|TRBJ2-5|.|.
TGCGCCAGCAGCCAAGACCCCAGGCAGGGAGAGACCCAGTACTTC
CASSQDPRQGETQYF
>TRBV5-1|TRBJ2-7|.|once
TGCGCCAGCAGCTTGGACGGGAGAGGCTCCTACGAGCAGTACTTC
CASSLDGRGSYEQYF
>TRBV4-3|TRBJ1-6|TRBD1|.
TGCGCCAGCAGCCTTGGGACAGGGAATTCACCCCTCCACTTT
CASSLGTGNSPLHF
>TRBV5-1|TRBJ2-7|.|.
TGCGCCAGCAGCTTGGACGGGGGACTCCTTACCTACGAGCAGTACTTC
CASSLDGGLLTYEQYF
>TRBV9|TRBJ2-5|TRBD1|.
TGTGCCAGCAGCAGCCGACAGGGCCCAGAGACCCAGTACTTC
CASSSRQGPETQYF
>TRBV20-1|TRBJ2-7|.|once
TGCAGTGCTCTGGCTAGACCCGAGCAGTACTTC
CSALARPEQYF
>TRBV18|TRBJ1-1|.|few
TGTGCCAGCTCACTACAGGGCGACACTGAAGCTTTCTTT
CASSLQGDTEAFF
>TRBV4-1|TRBJ1-4|.|.
TGCGCCAGCAGCCTCGGACTCATGCTCTCTGCAACTAATGAAAAACTGTTTTTT
CASSLGLMLSATNEKLFF
>TRBV6-5|TRBJ1-4|.|once
TGTGCCAGCAGATACGGGGGCGCCGGGAATGAAAAACTGTTTTTT
CASRYGGAGNEKLFF
>TRBV4-3|TRBJ1-2|.|.
TGCGCCAGCAGCCAATTTCGGGGTTATGGCTACACCTTC
CASSQFRGYGYTF
>TRBV4-1|TRBJ2-3|.|.
TGCGCCAGCAGCCAAGAGGACGGGAGCGCAGATACGCAGTATTTT
CASSQEDGSADTQYF
>TRBV7-8|TRBJ2-2|TRBD1|.
TGTGCCAGCAGCTTAGATGGGACAGGGACCACCGGGGAGCTGTTTTTT
CASSLDGTGTTGELFF
>TRBV27|TRBJ1-6|.|.
TGTGCCAGCAGTTTTAGAGTAGATAATTCACCCCTCCACTTT
CASSFRVDNSPLHF
>TRBV6-2/TRBV6-3|TRBJ2-3|.|.
TGTGCCAGCAGTAACGTCGGGGATACGCAGTATTTT
CASSNVGDTQYF
>TRBV6-2/TRBV6-3|TRBJ1-3|.|.
TGTGCCAGCAGTTACGGAGGATCCGGAAACACCATATATTTT
CASSYGGSGNTIYF
>TRBV29-1|TRBJ1-1|.|.
TGCAGCGTTGGCACAGGGTTGGAAACTGAAGCTTTCTTT
CSVGTGLETEAFF
>TRBV20-1|TRBJ1-5|TRBD1|.
TGCAGTGCTTCAGGGGGTGAGCCCCAGCATTTT
CSASGGEPQHF
>TRBV5-1|TRBJ1-6|TRBD1|once
TGCGCCAGCAGCCTTCGGAACAGGGGGCTGAGCTCCTATAATTCACCCCTCCACTTT
CASSLRNRGLSSYNSPLHF
>TRBV12-5|TRBJ1-4|.|.
TGTGCTAGTGGTCTGATAAGGGCCTCGGGAATTGAAAAACTGTTTTTT
CASGLIRASGIEKLFF
>TRBV6-4|TRBJ2-3|TRBD2|.
TGTGCCAGCAGTCGGGGGGGCAGCACAGATACGCAGTATTTT
CASSRGGSTDTQYF
>TRBV5-4|TRBJ2-5|TRBD2|.
TGTGCCAGCAGCTTCATGGTAGCGGGGGGGGAGACCCAGTACTTC
CASSFMVAGGETQYF
>TRBV6-2/TRBV6-3|TRBJ2-5|TRBD1|.
TGTGCCAGCAGTTACGACAGGGCGCAGTACTTC
CASSYDRAQYF
>TRBV11-2|TRBJ2-2|.|.
TGTGCCAGCAGCTTTTGGGGCACAAACACCGGGGAGCTGTTTTTT
CASSFWGTNTGELFF
>TRBV5-1|TRBJ2-5|TRBD1|once
TGCGCCAGCAGCCAAGGGACAGGGGGCCGCCAGGAGACCCAGTACTTC
CASSQGTGGRQETQYF
>TRBV7-9|TRBJ2-2|TRBD1|.
TGTGCCAGCAGCCGATGGGACAGGGTCACCGGGGAGCTGTTTTTT
CASSRWDRVTGELFF
>TRBV6-4|TRBJ1-5|.|once
TGTGCCAGCAGTGCAGAAAGCAATCAGCCCCAGCATTTT
CASSAESNQPQHF